This T cell receptor (beta chain) was captured in a study of T cells in Graves' hyperthyroidism and ophthalmopathy. Under 3 months was the duration of disease in ophthalmopathy patients, who also had a Clinical Activity Score of at least 3 and a NOSPECS grade of at least 4. Patients were excluded for uncontrolled infection, other autoimmune disease, pregnancy or lactation. Diagnosis relied on clinical symptoms, serum thyroxine and TRAb, thyroid ultrasound and orbital computed tomography. The sample holds many counts of this clonotype. Its antigen remains unknown. RNA transcripts gave rise to amplified TCR beta CDR3 regions. HTBI primers were the set used in a first-round RT-PCR of the TCR CDR3. TCRdb ran MiXCR on the multiplex PCR reads and lists one entry per CDR3 protein. The table has a few hundred thousand distinct CDR3 sequences, approximately 16% seen once. Study-level results: Most clonotypes expanded in thyroid above 0.001 were likewise present in blood.

The sequencing sample was made of blood. The receptor was derived from a woman aged 25 to 39 with Graves' ophthalmopathy.

This chain's CDR3 is CASSPTGVRNQPQHF. CDR3 sequence (DNA): TGTGCCAGCAGTCCGACCGGGGTCCGCAATCAGCCCCAGCATTTT. The chain links TRBV28 to TRBJ1-5; no firm D call. This CDR3 has 15 amino acids. Trimming removed 5 bases at V and 2 bases at J, with 13 bases between. The V gene's germline CDR1 is MDHEN and CDR2 SYDVKM.